The present T cell receptor (beta chain) was sequenced within a study of spatial heterogeneity in lung cancer. Study background: Across the raw uncorrected reads, a unique TCR and UMI combination was observed, on average, more than ten times.

Findings and limits, study-wide: More often at tumor resection than at routine follow-up, ubiquitous expanded tumor TCRs were detected in the blood.

A remark on this clonotype: Antigen specificity is unknown.

Stated time point: sample taken at primary tumor resection. No cell sorting; template was whole RNA from tumor, lung tissue or PBMC. Germline CDR1 and CDR2: SGHTA and FQGNSA. Between the trimmed V and J ends, which lost 2 bases and 4 bases, there was a span of 8 bases. The CDR3 contains 13 residues. Unique molecular identifiers tagged every individual TCR cDNA molecule. From the 5' RACE reads, TCRdb called clonotypes with MiXCR, one entry per CDR3 protein. This table has around 89,000 distinct CDR3 sequences, 9.5% to 15% appearing once. The sequenced sample was PBMCs, obtained at surgery. The clonotype comes from a male donor with early-stage non-small cell lung cancer. The chain carries TRBV7-2 and TRBJ2-5; TRBD1 or TRBD2 may be the D gene (5 bases each). The CDR3 DNA reads TGTGCCAGCAGCTTACGTGGGGGAGAGACCCAGTACTTC. Protein sequence: CASSLRGGETQYF.